These T cell receptor beta chains were read from a single sample in a study of beta chain features in type 1 diabetes. The protocol was immunoSEQ multiplex PCR, while the TCRdb copy is restricted to in-frame clones and leaves out a portion. This table has over 700,000 clones, 15% to 20% appearing once. Sample: naive CD4+ T cells from blood. These receptor sequences come from a woman younger than 30 in good health. Each CDR3 is given with its conserved first and last residue. The order of the fields is clone size, V gene, CDR3 length, D gene, J gene, CDR3 protein, CDR3 DNA. The D gene is left open where the match is weak. Clone size appears in some rows only: once, few, many, or a class for an expanded clone.

clone_size: few
v_call: TRBV28
cdr3_length: 13
d_call: .
j_call: TRBJ1-2
cdr3_aa: CASSFAANYGYTF
cdr3_nt: TGTGCCAGCAGTTTTGCCGCTAACTATGGCTACACCTTC

clone_size: few
v_call: TRBV28
cdr3_length: 13
d_call: .
j_call: TRBJ1-5
cdr3_aa: CASSRDGNQPQHF
cdr3_nt: TGTGCCAGCAGCCGGGACGGTAATCAGCCCCAGCATTTT

clone_size: .
v_call: TRBV7-2
cdr3_length: 15
d_call: .
j_call: TRBJ2-7
cdr3_aa: CASSLSATTQGEQYF
cdr3_nt: TGTGCCAGCAGCTTATCGGCGACTACCCAGGGGGAGCAGTACTTC

clone_size: .
v_call: TRBV18
cdr3_length: 15
d_call: .
j_call: TRBJ2-5
cdr3_aa: CASSPPGLRQETQYF
cdr3_nt: TGTGCCAGCTCACCACCGGGTTTACGGCAAGAGACCCAGTACTTC

clone_size: few
v_call: TRBV5-1
cdr3_length: 17
d_call: .
j_call: TRBJ2-5
cdr3_aa: CASSLDVGGPKKETQYF
cdr3_nt: TGCGCCAGCAGCTTGGATGTAGGAGGTCCCAAGAAGGAGACCCAGTACTTC

clone_size: .
v_call: TRBV15
cdr3_length: 15
d_call: .
j_call: TRBJ1-3
cdr3_aa: CATSRDRISGNTIYF
cdr3_nt: TGTGCCACCAGCAGAGATAGAATCTCTGGAAACACCATATATTTT

clone_size: .
v_call: TRBV10-3
cdr3_length: 14
d_call: .
j_call: TRBJ2-7
cdr3_aa: CAISESLGAYEQYF
cdr3_nt: TGTGCCATCAGTGAGTCCCTAGGAGCCTACGAGCAGTACTTC

clone_size: few
v_call: TRBV20-1
cdr3_length: 11
d_call: .
j_call: TRBJ2-1
cdr3_aa: CSARGSNEQFF
cdr3_nt: TGCAGTGCTAGGGGGTCCAATGAGCAGTTCTTC

clone_size: .
v_call: TRBV11-2
cdr3_length: 11
d_call: .
j_call: TRBJ2-1
cdr3_aa: CASSPRVEQFF
cdr3_nt: TGTGCCAGCAGCCCAAGGGTCGAGCAGTTCTTC

clone_size: few
v_call: TRBV6-6
cdr3_length: 16
d_call: TRBD1
j_call: TRBJ2-5
cdr3_aa: CASSRGTGVNQETQYF
cdr3_nt: TGTGCCAGCAGCCGCGGGACAGGGGTAAACCAAGAGACCCAGTACTTC

clone_size: .
v_call: TRBV11-1
cdr3_length: 16
d_call: .
j_call: TRBJ2-7
cdr3_aa: CASSLHREITYGKQYF
cdr3_nt: TGTGCCAGCAGCTTACACAGGGAGATAACCTATGGGAAGCAGTACTTC

clone_size: .
v_call: TRBV27
cdr3_length: 14
d_call: .
j_call: TRBJ1-4
cdr3_aa: CASSAANPNEKLFF
cdr3_nt: TGTGCCAGCAGCGCGGCGAACCCAAATGAAAAACTGTTTTTT

clone_size: .
v_call: TRBV6-5
cdr3_length: 13
d_call: .
j_call: TRBJ2-3
cdr3_aa: CASTYYGGDTQYF
cdr3_nt: TGTGCCAGCACTTACTATGGGGGAGATACGCAGTATTTT

clone_size: .
v_call: TRBV7-9
cdr3_length: 15
d_call: .
j_call: TRBJ1-2
cdr3_aa: CASSPRIGVDYGYTF
cdr3_nt: TGTGCCAGCAGCCCGAGAATCGGGGTTGATTATGGCTACACCTTC

clone_size: .
v_call: TRBV18
cdr3_length: 12
d_call: .
j_call: TRBJ2-7
cdr3_aa: CASSPAEYEQYF
cdr3_nt: TGTGCCAGCTCACCCGCCGAGTACGAGCAGTACTTC

clone_size: many
v_call: TRBV21-1
cdr3_length: 12
d_call: .
j_call: TRBJ2-4
cdr3_aa: CASTHPARRVNF
cdr3_nt: TGTGCCAGTACCCACCCGGCCCGAAGGGTAAACTTC

clone_size: .
v_call: TRBV18
cdr3_length: 11
d_call: .
j_call: TRBJ2-3
cdr3_aa: CASSTTDTQYF
cdr3_nt: TGTGCCAGCTCAACCACAGATACGCAGTATTTT

clone_size: few
v_call: TRBV2
cdr3_length: 13
d_call: .
j_call: TRBJ1-1
cdr3_aa: CASSRQLNTEAFF
cdr3_nt: TGTGCCAGCAGTAGACAACTTAACACTGAAGCTTTCTTT

clone_size: .
v_call: TRBV9
cdr3_length: 16
d_call: .
j_call: TRBJ1-2
cdr3_aa: CASSVAPGRITYGYTF
cdr3_nt: TGTGCCAGCAGCGTAGCGCCGGGGAGAATAACCTATGGCTACACCTTC

clone_size: .
v_call: TRBV6-5
cdr3_length: 14
d_call: .
j_call: TRBJ1-5
cdr3_aa: CASSYSGHNQPQHF
cdr3_nt: TGTGCCAGCAGTTACTCGGGTCACAATCAGCCCCAGCATTTT

clone_size: few
v_call: TRBV7-3
cdr3_length: 15
d_call: TRBD1
j_call: TRBJ2-5
cdr3_aa: CASSLTGTGSETQYF
cdr3_nt: TGTGCCAGCAGCTTAACCGGGACAGGGTCGGAGACCCAGTACTTC

clone_size: .
v_call: TRBV18
cdr3_length: 13
d_call: .
j_call: TRBJ1-1
cdr3_aa: CASSPGLFSEAFF
cdr3_nt: TGTGCCAGCTCACCGGGGCTGTTTTCTGAAGCTTTCTTT

clone_size: few
v_call: TRBV7-2
cdr3_length: 16
d_call: TRBD2
j_call: TRBJ2-3
cdr3_aa: CASSLVSSGSADTQYF
cdr3_nt: TGTGCCAGCAGCTTAGTATCTAGCGGGAGCGCAGATACGCAGTATTTT

clone_size: few
v_call: TRBV2
cdr3_length: 15
d_call: TRBD2
j_call: TRBJ2-7
cdr3_aa: CASTELAGGNYEQYF
cdr3_nt: TGTGCCAGCACTGAACTAGCGGGAGGTAACTACGAGCAGTACTTC

clone_size: .
v_call: TRBV28
cdr3_length: 17
d_call: .
j_call: TRBJ1-2
cdr3_aa: CASSPASPRDGNYGYTF
cdr3_nt: TGTGCCAGCAGTCCAGCATCCCCACGGGACGGGAACTATGGCTACACCTTC

clone_size: .
v_call: TRBV18
cdr3_length: 16
d_call: TRBD1
j_call: TRBJ1-2
cdr3_aa: CASSPLGQGGNYGYTF
cdr3_nt: TGTGCCAGCTCACCCCTGGGACAGGGGGGGAACTATGGCTACACCTTC

clone_size: .
v_call: TRBV7-9
cdr3_length: 16
d_call: TRBD2
j_call: TRBJ2-1
cdr3_aa: CASSSRLAASYNEQFF
cdr3_nt: TGTGCCAGCAGCTCCCGACTAGCGGCCTCCTACAATGAGCAGTTCTTC

clone_size: .
v_call: TRBV5-1
cdr3_length: 15
d_call: TRBD2
j_call: TRBJ2-7
cdr3_aa: CASSLGLADSYEQYF
cdr3_nt: TGCGCCAGCAGCTTGGGGCTAGCGGACTCCTACGAGCAGTACTTC

clone_size: few
v_call: TRBV5-4
cdr3_length: 12
d_call: .
j_call: TRBJ2-1
cdr3_aa: CASSLPDNEQFF
cdr3_nt: TGTGCCAGCAGCTTACCCGACAATGAGCAGTTCTTC

clone_size: .
v_call: TRBV7-9
cdr3_length: 11
d_call: .
j_call: TRBJ2-1
cdr3_aa: CASSPDNEQFF
cdr3_nt: TGTGCCAGCAGTCCAGATAATGAGCAGTTCTTC

clone_size: .
v_call: TRBV27
cdr3_length: 14
d_call: TRBD2
j_call: TRBJ2-1
cdr3_aa: CASSISGRPHEQFF
cdr3_nt: TGTGCCAGCAGTATCAGCGGGAGACCGCATGAGCAGTTCTTC

clone_size: .
v_call: TRBV7-2
cdr3_length: 15
d_call: .
j_call: TRBJ2-7
cdr3_aa: CASSLYYGQPYEQYF
cdr3_nt: TGTGCCAGCAGCTTATACTACGGACAACCCTACGAGCAGTACTTC

clone_size: few
v_call: TRBV6-6
cdr3_length: 14
d_call: TRBD1
j_call: TRBJ1-5
cdr3_aa: CASSRDRDNQPQHF
cdr3_nt: TGTGCCAGCAGCCGCGACAGGGACAATCAGCCCCAGCATTTT

clone_size: few
v_call: TRBV7-2
cdr3_length: 15
d_call: TRBD1
j_call: TRBJ1-4
cdr3_aa: CASSTRQGGVEKLFF
cdr3_nt: TGTGCCAGCAGCACCCGACAGGGAGGCGTGGAAAAACTGTTTTTT

clone_size: .
v_call: TRBV28
cdr3_length: 17
d_call: .
j_call: TRBJ2-1
cdr3_aa: CASSLWGTRRKYNEQFF
cdr3_nt: TGTGCCAGCAGTTTATGGGGGACTCGTCGAAAATACAATGAGCAGTTCTTC

clone_size: few
v_call: TRBV28
cdr3_length: 13
d_call: .
j_call: TRBJ1-2
cdr3_aa: CASTSSQSYGYTF
cdr3_nt: TGTGCCAGCACCTCGAGTCAGAGCTATGGCTACACCTTC

clone_size: .
v_call: TRBV9
cdr3_length: 14
d_call: .
j_call: TRBJ2-4
cdr3_aa: CASSVDQDRNIQYF
cdr3_nt: TGTGCCAGCAGCGTAGACCAGGACCGGAACATTCAGTACTTC

clone_size: .
v_call: TRBV6-1
cdr3_length: 11
d_call: .
j_call: TRBJ2-5
cdr3_aa: CASSSGETQYF
cdr3_nt: TGTGCCAGCAGTTCCGGAGAGACCCAGTACTTC

clone_size: .
v_call: TRBV5-1
cdr3_length: 15
d_call: TRBD2
j_call: TRBJ2-2
cdr3_aa: CASSWARGFTGELFF
cdr3_nt: TGCGCCAGCAGCTGGGCGCGGGGGTTCACCGGGGAGCTGTTTTTT

clone_size: few
v_call: TRBV11-1
cdr3_length: 15
d_call: .
j_call: TRBJ2-5
cdr3_aa: CASSPSPRGQETQYF
cdr3_nt: TGTGCCAGCAGCCCCTCCCCACGAGGACAAGAGACCCAGTACTTC

clone_size: .
v_call: TRBV7-2
cdr3_length: 15
d_call: TRBD2
j_call: TRBJ2-3
cdr3_aa: CASSFYRTRTDTQYF
cdr3_nt: TGTGCCAGCAGCTTCTACCGGACTAGGACAGATACGCAGTATTTT

clone_size: .
v_call: TRBV9
cdr3_length: 17
d_call: TRBD1
j_call: TRBJ2-3
cdr3_aa: CASSVEHGTASTDTQYF
cdr3_nt: TGTGCCAGCAGCGTAGAACACGGGACAGCTAGCACAGATACGCAGTATTTT

clone_size: .
v_call: TRBV6-5
cdr3_length: 14
d_call: .
j_call: TRBJ1-1
cdr3_aa: CASRGRQLNTEAFF
cdr3_nt: TGTGCCAGCAGGGGAAGACAGTTGAACACTGAAGCTTTCTTT

clone_size: few
v_call: TRBV15
cdr3_length: 15
d_call: TRBD1
j_call: TRBJ1-5
cdr3_aa: CATSREGQGKRIQHF
cdr3_nt: TGTGCCACCAGCAGAGAAGGACAGGGAAAAAGAATCCAGCATTTT

clone_size: .
v_call: TRBV7-9
cdr3_length: 17
d_call: TRBD2
j_call: TRBJ2-7
cdr3_aa: CASSPTSGRSPTYEQYF
cdr3_nt: TGTGCCAGCAGCCCGACTAGCGGGAGGTCCCCAACCTACGAGCAGTACTTC

clone_size: .
v_call: TRBV28
cdr3_length: 15
d_call: .
j_call: TRBJ2-7
cdr3_aa: CASSLVQGPPYEQYF
cdr3_nt: TGTGCCAGCAGTTTAGTACAGGGTCCACCCTACGAGCAGTACTTC

clone_size: few
v_call: TRBV6-1
cdr3_length: 13
d_call: .
j_call: TRBJ2-2
cdr3_aa: CASSALRSGELFF
cdr3_nt: TGTGCCAGCAGCGCCCTCCGGTCCGGGGAGCTGTTTTTT

clone_size: .
v_call: TRBV15
cdr3_length: 17
d_call: TRBD2
j_call: TRBJ2-3
cdr3_aa: CATSRVRSGRAQDTQYF
cdr3_nt: TGTGCCACCAGCAGGGTAAGGAGCGGGAGGGCCCAAGATACGCAGTATTTT

clone_size: few
v_call: TRBV5-1
cdr3_length: 17
d_call: TRBD2
j_call: TRBJ2-3
cdr3_aa: CASSPGLAGGLTDTQYF
cdr3_nt: TGCGCCAGCAGCCCGGGACTAGCGGGAGGCCTCACAGATACGCAGTATTTT

clone_size: few
v_call: TRBV7-4
cdr3_length: 15
d_call: .
j_call: TRBJ1-5
cdr3_aa: CASSPYRAGNQPQHF
cdr3_nt: TGTGCCAGCAGCCCGTACAGGGCCGGCAATCAGCCCCAGCATTTT

clone_size: .
v_call: TRBV28
cdr3_length: 15
d_call: TRBD1
j_call: TRBJ2-3
cdr3_aa: CASISGQASTDTQYF
cdr3_nt: TGTGCCAGCATCTCCGGACAGGCTAGCACAGATACGCAGTATTTT

clone_size: few
v_call: TRBV6-6
cdr3_length: 15
d_call: .
j_call: TRBJ1-4
cdr3_aa: CASRLIGGDWEKLFF
cdr3_nt: TGTGCCAGCAGGCTTATAGGCGGGGATTGGGAAAAACTGTTTTTT

clone_size: .
v_call: TRBV18
cdr3_length: 15
d_call: TRBD1
j_call: TRBJ2-1
cdr3_aa: CASSPGQGFYNEQFF
cdr3_nt: TGTGCCAGCTCACCGGGACAGGGTTTCTACAATGAGCAGTTCTTC

clone_size: .
v_call: TRBV2
cdr3_length: 15
d_call: TRBD1
j_call: TRBJ2-1
cdr3_aa: CAAAPGTGRGNEQFF
cdr3_nt: TGTGCCGCGGCCCCCGGGACAGGGAGAGGCAATGAGCAGTTCTTC

clone_size: few
v_call: TRBV6-6
cdr3_length: 15
d_call: .
j_call: TRBJ2-1
cdr3_aa: CASSLRLVQDNEQFF
cdr3_nt: TGTGCCAGCAGTTTAAGACTAGTTCAGGACAATGAGCAGTTCTTC

clone_size: .
v_call: TRBV19
cdr3_length: 14
d_call: TRBD1
j_call: TRBJ2-2
cdr3_aa: CASMRTGSTGELFF
cdr3_nt: TGTGCCAGTATGCGGACAGGGAGCACCGGGGAGCTGTTTTTT

clone_size: .
v_call: TRBV29-1
cdr3_length: 13
d_call: .
j_call: TRBJ2-7
cdr3_aa: CSGARDNRYEQYF
cdr3_nt: TGCAGCGGGGCCCGGGACAACCGCTACGAGCAGTACTTC

clone_size: .
v_call: TRBV27
cdr3_length: 16
d_call: TRBD2
j_call: TRBJ2-1
cdr3_aa: CASSVPLASGRGEQFF
cdr3_nt: TGTGCCAGCAGTGTCCCGTTGGCTAGCGGGAGGGGTGAGCAGTTCTTC